These T cell receptor beta chains were read from a single sample in a study of T-cell memory formation after mild COVID-19. One entry per CDR3 protein, called by TCRdb with MiXCR from the 5' RACE reads. The repertoire holds 200,000 to 250,000 distinct CDR3 sequences, with around 25% as singletons. The sample consisted of PBMCs or a T cell subset sorted from them (not recorded which). The receptors shown here come from an adult woman who had mild COVID-19 (a few samples of this study predate the infection). Cell type and time point are not known. The CDR3 runs from the conserved cysteine through the conserved F or W. D genes are given only for firm matches. Not every row has a clone size; where given, it reads once, few, many or a size class.

j_call | v_call | d_call | clone_size | cdr3_aa | cdr3_nt
TRBJ2-3 | TRBV29-1 | NA | few | CSVEGSGRTDTQYF | TGCAGCGTTGAGGGTAGCGGACGCACAGATACGCAGTATTTT
TRBJ2-5 | TRBV2 | NA | NA | CASSVGRGQETQYF | TGTGCCAGCAGTGTTGGGCGGGGCCAAGAGACCCAGTACTTC
TRBJ2-7 | TRBV5-1 | TRBD1 | NA | CASSVGQPLTASYEQYF | TGCGCCAGCAGCGTGGGACAGCCCCTCACGGCCTCCTACGAGCAGTACTTC
TRBJ2-1 | TRBV20-1 | NA | NA | CSAHPSSYNEQFF | TGCAGTGCCCACCCTTCCTCCTACAATGAGCAGTTCTTC
TRBJ1-6 | TRBV28 | NA | few | CASSLRGARNSPLHF | TGTGCCAGCAGTTTACGGGGGGCTAGGAATTCACCCCTCCACTTT
TRBJ2-3 | TRBV5-1 | NA | NA | CASSLLAGTQYF | TGCGCCAGCAGCTTGTTAGCAGGTACGCAGTATTTT
TRBJ1-6 | TRBV5-1 | NA | NA | CASRPSDSRTPLHF | TGCGCCAGCAGACCATCGGACAGTAGAACACCCCTCCACTTT
TRBJ1-1 | TRBV19 | NA | few | CASTLREGGTEAFF | TGTGCCAGTACCCTCAGGGAAGGCGGCACTGAAGCTTTCTTT
TRBJ1-2 | TRBV12-3/TRBV12-4 | NA | NA | CASSLRPDRHYGYTF | TGTGCCAGCAGTTTACGGCCGGACAGACACTATGGCTACACCTTC
TRBJ2-7 | TRBV11-2 | NA | NA | CASSRRVGPPYYEQYF | TGTGCCAGCAGCCGAAGGGTGGGGCCTCCTTACTACGAGCAGTACTTC
TRBJ2-5 | TRBV19 | NA | NA | CASSQGRTERAETQYF | TGTGCCAGTAGTCAAGGGCGGACCGAAAGGGCGGAGACCCAGTACTTC
TRBJ2-2 | TRBV30 | NA | NA | CAWNLDFGGELFF | TGTGCCTGGAATCTCGATTTCGGCGGGGAGCTGTTTTTT
TRBJ1-2 | TRBV29-1 | TRBD1 | once | CSGGQGGGYTF | TGCAGCGGGGGACAGGGCGGCGGCTACACCTTC
TRBJ2-7 | TRBV2 | NA | once | CASSDIGTVYEQYF | TGTGCCAGCAGTGATATTGGAACAGTCTACGAGCAGTACTTC
TRBJ1-2 | TRBV2 | NA | NA | CASTRQPSIGYTF | TGTGCCAGCACCAGACAACCGAGCATTGGCTACACCTTC
TRBJ2-1 | TRBV5-1 | TRBD1 | NA | CASSARDRGQNEQFF | TGCGCCAGCAGCGCCCGGGACAGGGGGCAGAATGAGCAGTTCTTC
TRBJ1-2 | TRBV12-3/TRBV12-4 | TRBD1 | NA | CASSPSTGARYGYTF | TGTGCCAGCAGTCCTTCGACAGGGGCGAGGTATGGCTACACCTTC
TRBJ1-4 | TRBV19 | TRBD1 | NA | CASSCLDREGEKLFF | TGTGCCAGTAGTTGCCTGGACAGGGAGGGGGAAAAACTGTTTTTT
TRBJ2-2 | TRBV20-1 | NA | NA | CSAIKSGELFF | TGCAGTGCCATCAAGTCCGGGGAGCTGTTTTTT
TRBJ1-3 | TRBV4-1 | TRBD1 | many | CASSQADRGQANTIYF | TGCGCCAGCAGCCAAGCTGACCGCGGACAGGCAAACACCATATATTTT
TRBJ1-2 | TRBV3-1 | NA | few | CASSTDNYGYTF | TGTGCCAGCAGCACAGATAACTATGGCTACACCTTC
TRBJ2-3 | TRBV7-2 | TRBD2 | NA | CASSSGRAGDTQYF | TGTGCCAGCAGCTCCGGGAGGGCGGGAGATACGCAGTATTTT
TRBJ2-7 | TRBV5-1 | NA | NA | CASTKGYEQYF | TGCGCCAGCACAAAGGGGTACGAGCAGTACTTC